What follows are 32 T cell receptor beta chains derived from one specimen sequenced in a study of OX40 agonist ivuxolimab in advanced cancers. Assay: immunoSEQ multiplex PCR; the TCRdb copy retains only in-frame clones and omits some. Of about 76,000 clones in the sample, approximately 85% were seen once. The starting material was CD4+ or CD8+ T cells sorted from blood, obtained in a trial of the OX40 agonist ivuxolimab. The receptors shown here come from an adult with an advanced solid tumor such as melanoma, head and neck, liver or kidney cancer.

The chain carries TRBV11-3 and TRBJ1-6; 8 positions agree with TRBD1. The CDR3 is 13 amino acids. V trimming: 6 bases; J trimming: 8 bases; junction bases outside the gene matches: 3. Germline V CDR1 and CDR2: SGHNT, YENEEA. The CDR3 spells CASRDREDSPLHF. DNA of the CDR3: TGTGCCAGCAGGGACAGGGAAGATTCACCCCTCCACTTT.

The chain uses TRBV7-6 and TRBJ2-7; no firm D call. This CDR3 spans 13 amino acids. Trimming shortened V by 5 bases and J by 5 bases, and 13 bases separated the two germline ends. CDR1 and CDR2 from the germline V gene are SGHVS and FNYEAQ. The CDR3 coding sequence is TGTGCCAGCAGCGAGCCCTACGGCAACGAGCAGTACTTC. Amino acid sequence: CASSEPYGNEQYF.

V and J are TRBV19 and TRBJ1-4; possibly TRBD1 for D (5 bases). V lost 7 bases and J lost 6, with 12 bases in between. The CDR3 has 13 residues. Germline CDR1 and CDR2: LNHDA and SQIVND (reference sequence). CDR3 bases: TGTGCCAGTAATGGGGGACCGTATGAAAAACTGTTTTTT. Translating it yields CASNGGPYEKLFF.

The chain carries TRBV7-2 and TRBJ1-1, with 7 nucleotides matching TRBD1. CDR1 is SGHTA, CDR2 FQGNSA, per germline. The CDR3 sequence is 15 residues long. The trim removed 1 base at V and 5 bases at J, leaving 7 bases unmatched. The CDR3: CASSLGRGLVTEAFF. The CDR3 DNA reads TGTGCCAGCAGCTTAGGAAGGGGGCTTGTTACTGAAGCTTTCTTT.

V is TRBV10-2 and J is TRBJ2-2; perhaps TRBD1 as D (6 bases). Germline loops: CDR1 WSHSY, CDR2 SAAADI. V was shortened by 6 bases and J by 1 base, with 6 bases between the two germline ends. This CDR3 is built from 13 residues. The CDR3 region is CASRDRNTGELFF. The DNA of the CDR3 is TGCGCCAGCAGGGACAGGAACACCGGGGAGCTGTTTTTT.

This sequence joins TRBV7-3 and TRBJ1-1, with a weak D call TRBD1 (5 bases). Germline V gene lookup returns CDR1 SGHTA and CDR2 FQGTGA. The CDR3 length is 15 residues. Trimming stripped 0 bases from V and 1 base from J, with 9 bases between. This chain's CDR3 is CASSLTGTANTEAFF. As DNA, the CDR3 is TGTGCCAGCAGCTTAACGGGGACCGCGAACACTGAAGCTTTCTTT.

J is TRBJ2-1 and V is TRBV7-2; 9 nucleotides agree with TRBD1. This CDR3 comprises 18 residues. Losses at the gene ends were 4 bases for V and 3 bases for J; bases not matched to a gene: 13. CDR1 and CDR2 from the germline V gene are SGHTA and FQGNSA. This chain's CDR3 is CASSSNRGRPGHYNEQFF. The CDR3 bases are TGTGCCAGCAGCTCCAACAGGGGGCGACCGGGACACTACAATGAGCAGTTCTTC. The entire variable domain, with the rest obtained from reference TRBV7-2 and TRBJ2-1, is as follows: GAGVSQSPSNKVTEKGKDVELRCDPISGHTALYWYRQSLGQGLEFLIYFQGNSAPDKSGLPSDRFSAERTGGSVSTLTIQRTQQEDSAVYLCASSSNRGRPGHYNEQFFGPGTRLTVL.

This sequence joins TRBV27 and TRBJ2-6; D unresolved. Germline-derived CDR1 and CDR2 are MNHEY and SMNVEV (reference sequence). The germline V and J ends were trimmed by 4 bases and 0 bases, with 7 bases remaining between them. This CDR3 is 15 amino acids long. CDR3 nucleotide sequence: TGTGCCAGCAGTTCATTGGGCTCTGGGGCCAACGTCCTGACTTTC. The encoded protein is CASSSLGSGANVLTF.

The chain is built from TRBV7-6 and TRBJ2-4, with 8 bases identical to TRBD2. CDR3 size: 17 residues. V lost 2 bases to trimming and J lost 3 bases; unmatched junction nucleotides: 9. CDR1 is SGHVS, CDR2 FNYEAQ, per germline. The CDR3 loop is CASSLYGAGGVKNIQYF. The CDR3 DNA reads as TGTGCCAGCAGCTTATATGGGGCGGGGGGAGTCAAAAACATTCAGTACTTC.

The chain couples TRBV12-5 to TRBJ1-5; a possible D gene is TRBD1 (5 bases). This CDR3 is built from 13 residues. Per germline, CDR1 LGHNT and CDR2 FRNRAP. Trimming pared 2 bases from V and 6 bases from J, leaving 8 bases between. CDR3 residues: CASGLTGGQPQHF. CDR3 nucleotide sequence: TGTGCTAGTGGTTTGACAGGAGGTCAGCCCCAGCATTTT.

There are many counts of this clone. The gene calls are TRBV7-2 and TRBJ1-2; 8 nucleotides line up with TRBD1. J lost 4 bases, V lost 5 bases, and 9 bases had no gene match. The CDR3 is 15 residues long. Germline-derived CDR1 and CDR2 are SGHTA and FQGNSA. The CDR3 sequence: CASSEVGQVFYGYTF. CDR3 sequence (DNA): TGTGCCAGCAGCGAGGTGGGACAGGTTTTCTATGGCTACACCTTC. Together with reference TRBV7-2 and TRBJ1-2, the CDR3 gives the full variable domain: GAGVSQSPSNKVTEKGKDVELRCDPISGHTALYWYRQSLGQGLEFLIYFQGNSAPDKSGLPSDRFSAERTGGSVSTLTIQRTQQEDSAVYLCASSEVGQVFYGYTFGSGTRLTVV.

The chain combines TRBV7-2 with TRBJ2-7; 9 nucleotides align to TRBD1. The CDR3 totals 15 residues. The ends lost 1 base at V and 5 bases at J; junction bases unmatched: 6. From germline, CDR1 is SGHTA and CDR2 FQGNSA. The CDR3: CASSLDRGRIDEQYF. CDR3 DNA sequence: TGTGCCAGCAGCTTAGACAGGGGGCGCATCGACGAGCAGTACTTC.

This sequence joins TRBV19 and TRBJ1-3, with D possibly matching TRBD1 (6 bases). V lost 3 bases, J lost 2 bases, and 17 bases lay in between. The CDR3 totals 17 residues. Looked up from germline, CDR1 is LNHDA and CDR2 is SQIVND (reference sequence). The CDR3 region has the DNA TGTGCCAGTAGTATGGGGCAGGGGAGCAGGGCTGGAAACACCATATATTTT. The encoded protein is CASSMGQGSRAGNTIYF. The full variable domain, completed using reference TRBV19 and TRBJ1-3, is DGGITQSPKYLFRKEGQNVTLSCEQNLNHDAMYWYRQDPGQGLRLIYYSQIVNDFQKGDIAEGYSVSREKKESFPLTVTSAQKNPTAFYLCASSMGQGSRAGNTIYFGEGSWLTVV.

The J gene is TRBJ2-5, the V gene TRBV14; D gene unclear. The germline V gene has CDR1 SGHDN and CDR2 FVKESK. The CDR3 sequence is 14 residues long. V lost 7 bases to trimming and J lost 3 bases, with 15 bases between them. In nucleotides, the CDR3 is TGTGCCAGCAACCGCCCACCTAGGGAAGAGACCCAGTACTTC. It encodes CASNRPPREETQYF.

This CDR3 is CASSRAGRGDYGYTF. The CDR3, as DNA: TGTGCCAGCAGCCGTGCGGGGCGGGGGGACTATGGCTACACCTTC. The chain carries TRBV5-4 and TRBJ1-2, with D perhaps TRBD1 (5 bases). The CDR3 is 15 residues long. V was pared by 4 bases and J by 3 bases, with 16 bases between. Germline loops: CDR1 SGHNT, CDR2 YYREEE (reference sequence).

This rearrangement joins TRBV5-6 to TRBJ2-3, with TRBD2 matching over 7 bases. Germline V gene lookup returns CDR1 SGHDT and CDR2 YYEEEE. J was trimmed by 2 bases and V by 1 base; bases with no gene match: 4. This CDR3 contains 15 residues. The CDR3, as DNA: TGTGCCAGCAGCTTGCCTAGCGGATACACAGATACGCAGTATTTT. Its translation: CASSLPSGYTDTQYF.

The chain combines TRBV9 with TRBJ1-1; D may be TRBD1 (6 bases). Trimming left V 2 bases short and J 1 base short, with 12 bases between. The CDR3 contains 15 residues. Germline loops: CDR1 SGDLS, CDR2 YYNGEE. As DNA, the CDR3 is TGTGCCAGCAGCGTCCTTGGGGGCGGGAACACTGAAGCTTTCTTT. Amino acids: CASSVLGGGNTEAFF.

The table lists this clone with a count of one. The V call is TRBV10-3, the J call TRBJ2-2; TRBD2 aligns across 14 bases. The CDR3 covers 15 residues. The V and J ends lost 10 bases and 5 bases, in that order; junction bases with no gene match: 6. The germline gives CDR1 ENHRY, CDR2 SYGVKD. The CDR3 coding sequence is TGTGCCACGACTAGCGGGAGGGCCGCAACCGGGGAGCTGTTTTTT. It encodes CATTSGRAATGELFF.

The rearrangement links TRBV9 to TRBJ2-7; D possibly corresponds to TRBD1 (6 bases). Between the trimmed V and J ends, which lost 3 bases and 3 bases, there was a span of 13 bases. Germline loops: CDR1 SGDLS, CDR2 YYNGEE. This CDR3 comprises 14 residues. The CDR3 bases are TGTGCCAGCAGCGAGGGCGGACAGCTCTACGAGCAGTACTTC. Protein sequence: CASSEGGQLYEQYF.

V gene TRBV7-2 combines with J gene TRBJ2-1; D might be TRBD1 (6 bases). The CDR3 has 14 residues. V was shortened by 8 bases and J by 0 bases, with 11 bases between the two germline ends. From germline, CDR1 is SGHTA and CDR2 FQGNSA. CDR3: CASVKDSSYNEQFF. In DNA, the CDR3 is TGTGCCAGCGTGAAGGACAGCTCCTACAATGAGCAGTTCTTC.

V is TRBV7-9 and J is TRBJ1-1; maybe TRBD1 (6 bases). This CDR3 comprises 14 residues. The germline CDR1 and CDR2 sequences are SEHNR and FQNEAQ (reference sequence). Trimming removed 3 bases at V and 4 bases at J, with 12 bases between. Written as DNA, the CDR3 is TGTGCCAGCAGCTTTCCTAGGACAGTCACTGAAGCTTTCTTT. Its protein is CASSFPRTVTEAFF.

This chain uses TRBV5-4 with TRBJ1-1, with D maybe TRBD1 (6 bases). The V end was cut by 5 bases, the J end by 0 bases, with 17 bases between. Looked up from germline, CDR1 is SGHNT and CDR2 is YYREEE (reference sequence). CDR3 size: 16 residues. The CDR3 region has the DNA TGTGCCAGCAGGCGGATACAGGGTTCCATGAACACTGAAGCTTTCTTT. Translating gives CASRRIQGSMNTEAFF.

The CDR3 region has the DNA TGCGCCAGCAGCTTGGGCCTTACAGGTTATGCGTACGAGCAGTACTTC. This encodes CASSLGLTGYAYEQYF. The chain links TRBV5-1 to TRBJ2-7; TRBD1 is a possible D gene (5 bases). The CDR3 sequence is 16 residues long. Germline CDR1 and CDR2: SGHRS and YFSETQ. V was pared by 0 bases and J by 4 bases, with 17 bases between.

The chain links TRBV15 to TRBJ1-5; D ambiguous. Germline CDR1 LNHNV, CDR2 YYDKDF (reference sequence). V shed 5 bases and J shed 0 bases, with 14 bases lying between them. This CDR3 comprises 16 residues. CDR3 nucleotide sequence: TGTGCCACCAGCGTCCAGGCGGGAAATAGCAATCAGCCCCAGCATTTT. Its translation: CATSVQAGNSNQPQHF. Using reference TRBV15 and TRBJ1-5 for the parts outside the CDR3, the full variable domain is DAMVIQNPRYQVTQFGKPVTLSCSQTLNHNVMYWYQQKSSQAPKLLFHYYDKDFNNEADTPDNFQSRRPNTSFCFLDIRSPGLGDTAMYLCATSVQAGNSNQPQHFGDGTRLSIL.

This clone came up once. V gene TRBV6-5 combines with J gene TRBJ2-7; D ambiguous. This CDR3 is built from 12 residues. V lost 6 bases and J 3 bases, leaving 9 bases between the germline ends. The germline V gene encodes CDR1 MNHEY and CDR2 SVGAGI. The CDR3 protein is CASRLGIYEQYF. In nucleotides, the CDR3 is TGTGCCAGCAGGCTGGGAATCTACGAGCAGTACTTC.

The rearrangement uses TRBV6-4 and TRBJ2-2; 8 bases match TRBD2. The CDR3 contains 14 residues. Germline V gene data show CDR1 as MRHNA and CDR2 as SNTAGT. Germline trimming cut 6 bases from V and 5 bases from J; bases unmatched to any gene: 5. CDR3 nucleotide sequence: TGTGCCAGCAGCCCGGGACTAGTAACCGGGGAGCTGTTTTTT. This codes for CASSPGLVTGELFF.

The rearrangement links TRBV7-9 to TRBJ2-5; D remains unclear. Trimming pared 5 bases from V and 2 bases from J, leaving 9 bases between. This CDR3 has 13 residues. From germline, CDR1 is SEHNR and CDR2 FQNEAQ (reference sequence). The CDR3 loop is CASSRYVQETQYF. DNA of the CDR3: TGTGCCAGCAGCCGATACGTACAAGAGACCCAGTACTTC. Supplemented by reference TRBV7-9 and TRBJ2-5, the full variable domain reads DTGVSQNPRHKITKRGQNVTFRCDPISEHNRLYWYRQTLGQGPEFLTYFQNEAQLEKSRLLSDRFSAERPKGSFSTLEIQRTEQGDSAMYLCASSRYVQETQYFGPGTRLLVL.

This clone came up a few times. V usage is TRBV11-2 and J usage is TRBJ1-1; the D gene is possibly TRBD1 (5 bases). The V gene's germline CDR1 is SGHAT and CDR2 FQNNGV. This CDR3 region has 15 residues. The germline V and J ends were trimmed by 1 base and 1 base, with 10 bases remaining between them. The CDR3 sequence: CASSLGRGPNTEAFF. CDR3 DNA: TGTGCCAGCAGCTTAGGACGGGGCCCGAACACTGAAGCTTTCTTT.

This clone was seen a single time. As DNA, the CDR3 is TGCGCCAGCAGCCCTCTCTCCCTTGGACGGGGGATAGAAAAACTGTTTTTT. Protein product: CASSPLSLGRGIEKLFF. V usage is TRBV4-1 and J usage is TRBJ1-4; TRBD1 might be the D (5 bases). This CDR3 region has 17 residues. Germline CDR1 is MGHRA and CDR2 is YSYEKL. Trimming shortened V by 4 bases and J by 8 bases, and 23 bases separated the two germline ends.

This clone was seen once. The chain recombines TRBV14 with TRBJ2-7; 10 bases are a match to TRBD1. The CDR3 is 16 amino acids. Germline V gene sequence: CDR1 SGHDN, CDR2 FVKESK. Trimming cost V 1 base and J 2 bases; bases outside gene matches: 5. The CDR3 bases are TGTGCCAGCAGCCAAGTCGGGACAGGGGCGGCCTACGAGCAGTACTTC. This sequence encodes CASSQVGTGAAYEQYF. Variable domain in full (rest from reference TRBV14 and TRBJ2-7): EAGVTQFPSHSVIEKGQTVTLRCDPISGHDNLYWYRRVMGKEIKFLLHFVKESKQDESGMPNNRFLAERTGGTYSTLKVQPAELEDSGVYFCASSQVGTGAAYEQYFGPGTRLTVT.

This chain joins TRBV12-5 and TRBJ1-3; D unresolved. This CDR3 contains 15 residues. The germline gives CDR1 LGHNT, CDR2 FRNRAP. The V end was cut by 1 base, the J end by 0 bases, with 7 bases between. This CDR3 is CASGLGIGSGNTIYF. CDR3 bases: TGTGCTAGTGGTTTGGGCATTGGCTCTGGAAACACCATATATTTT.

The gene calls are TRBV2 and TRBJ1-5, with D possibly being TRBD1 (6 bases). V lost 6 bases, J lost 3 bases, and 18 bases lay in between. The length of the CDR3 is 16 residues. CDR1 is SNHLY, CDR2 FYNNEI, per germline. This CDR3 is CASRGSTGNTNQPQHF. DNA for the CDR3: TGTGCCAGCAGGGGCTCGACAGGAAATACCAATCAGCCCCAGCATTTT.